These 19 T cell receptor beta chains originate from one sample sequenced in a study of CD8+CD57+ T cells in acquired aplastic anemia. Genomic DNA, the template, was used for profiling of the TCR beta VDJ and CDR3. TCRdb passed the reads through MiXCR, listing each CDR3 protein once. Of about 210,000 distinct CDR3 sequences in the sample, 34% were seen once. The sequenced sample was sorted CD4+, CD8+, or CD8+CD57+ T cells (not recorded which) from PBMCs. All receptors come from a human donor in good health, serving as a control.

This chain uses TRBV11-2 with TRBJ2-1; 7 bases match TRBD1. With 6 bases clipped from V and 7 bases from J, the junction kept 9 bases outside the gene matches. Looked up from germline, CDR1 is SGHAT and CDR2 is FQNNGV. The CDR3 contains 14 residues. The CDR3 coding sequence is TGTGCCAGCAGTATCCGATTACAGGGGAATGAGCAGTTCTTC. Protein product: CASSIRLQGNEQFF.

In this sample, this clonotype turned up many times. V usage is TRBV19 and J usage is TRBJ2-2; D might be TRBD1 (5 bases). Germline V gene data show CDR1 as LNHDA and CDR2 as SQIVND (reference sequence). V lost 5 bases and J 7 bases, leaving 8 bases between the germline ends. CDR3 length: 12 amino acids. The CDR3 DNA is TGTGCCAGTAGTCCAGGGATCGGGGAGCTGTTTTTT. Translating it yields CASSPGIGELFF.

In this sample, this clonotype turned up many times. The V and J genes are TRBV7-9 and TRBJ1-3, with unresolved D. The CDR3 has 18 amino acids. V shed 0 bases and J shed 0 bases, with 15 bases lying between them. CDR1 and CDR2 from the germline V gene are SEHNR and FQNEAQ (reference sequence). CDR3 DNA sequence: TGTGCCAGCAGCTTAGCGCGGTCAGCTGCTAGCTCTGGAAACACCATATATTTT. Translated: CASSLARSAASSGNTIYF.

The chain couples TRBV27 to TRBJ2-5, with D tentatively TRBD1 (6 bases). CDR3 length: 15 amino acids. Trimming took 6 bases from V and 2 from J, leaving 16 bases between them. CDR1 and CDR2 from the germline V gene are MNHEY and SMNVEV (reference sequence). The CDR3 reads CASSQRQGLQETQYF. Written as DNA, the CDR3 is TGTGCCAGCAGCCAACGGCAGGGGTTGCAAGAGACCCAGTACTTC.

This clonotype has a handful of counts. This chain joins TRBV12-3 or TRBV12-4 and TRBJ1-2; D uncertain. V lost 5 bases and J 8 bases, leaving 15 bases between the germline ends. CDR3 size: 13 residues. DNA of the CDR3: TGTGCCAGCAGTATTGACTCCAGGAGGGGCTACACCTTC. Amino acids: CASSIDSRRGYTF.

This clonotype has a handful of counts. CDR3 in DNA: TGTGCCAGCAGCTTAGGGCGAGGTGGGGAGCTGTTTTTT. Protein sequence: CASSLGRGGELFF. This sequence joins TRBV7-2 and TRBJ2-2; D is unresolved. The V end was cut by 1 base, the J end by 8 bases, with 8 bases between. Germline V gene sequence: CDR1 SGHTA, CDR2 FQGNSA. CDR3 size: 13 residues.

The chain employs TRBV18 and TRBJ2-7; D is unclear. In germline, CDR1 is KGHSH, CDR2 LQKENI. V lost 3 bases and J lost 5, with 20 bases in between. This CDR3 spans 16 amino acids. This CDR3 is CASSPSADVSIHEQYF. CDR3 bases: TGTGCCAGCTCACCCTCTGCGGACGTATCAATCCACGAGCAGTACTTC.

The chain carries TRBV29-1 and TRBJ2-7, with D perhaps matching TRBD2 (5 bases). Germline V gives CDR1 SQVTM, CDR2 ANQGSEA. This CDR3 region has 14 residues. V lost 6 bases, J lost 0 bases, and 15 bases lay in between. CDR3 residues: CSVKASRVSYEQYF. In nucleotides, the CDR3 is TGCAGCGTGAAGGCTAGCCGGGTCTCCTACGAGCAGTACTTC.

V gene TRBV5-4 combines with J gene TRBJ2-7; 9 nucleotides line up with TRBD2. The length of the CDR3 is 13 residues. Germline loops: CDR1 SGHNT, CDR2 YYREEE (reference sequence). The ends lost 4 bases at V and 6 bases at J; junction bases unmatched: 5. The CDR3: CASSPSGGTEQYF. The CDR3 bases are TGTGCCAGCAGCCCCAGCGGGGGGACCGAGCAGTACTTC.

V usage is TRBV5-4 and J usage is TRBJ2-5; no clear D. This CDR3 has 13 amino acids. V was trimmed by 2 bases and J by 2 bases, leaving 7 bases between them. Germline loops: CDR1 SGHNT, CDR2 YYREEE (reference sequence). The CDR3 DNA reads TGTGCCAGCAGCTTAAACTTTCAAGAGACCCAGTACTTC. As protein: CASSLNFQETQYF. Using reference TRBV5-4 and TRBJ2-5 for the parts outside the CDR3, the full variable domain is ETGVTQSPTHLIKTRGQQVTLRCSSQSGHNTVSWYQQALGQGPQFIFQYYREEENGRGNFPPRFSGLQFPNYSSELNVNALELDDSALYLCASSLNFQETQYFGPGTRLLVL.

At least ten counts were recorded for this clonotype. The V call is TRBV7-9, the J call TRBJ1-2; no reliable D call. V shed 5 bases and J shed 6 bases, with 7 bases lying between them. CDR3 length: 11 amino acids. In germline, CDR1 is SEHNR, CDR2 FQNEAQ (reference sequence). This CDR3 is CASSRQDGYTF. DNA of the CDR3: TGTGCCAGCAGCCGCCAGGATGGCTACACCTTC.

A few counts support this clonotype. V is TRBV5-4 and J is TRBJ1-6, with 7 bases identical to TRBD1. CDR3 size: 14 residues. Germline CDR1 and CDR2: SGHNT and YYREEE (reference sequence). The trim removed 4 bases at V and 10 bases at J, leaving 8 bases unmatched. The CDR3: CASSPTGNPSPLHF. DNA of the CDR3: TGTGCCAGCAGCCCGACAGGGAATCCATCACCCCTCCACTTT.

A few counts support this clonotype. This sequence joins TRBV27 and TRBJ2-5; 8 positions match TRBD1. This CDR3 spans 14 amino acids. The germline V gene has CDR1 MNHEY and CDR2 SMNVEV (reference sequence). Trimming took 2 bases from V and 6 from J; bases not matched to a gene: 5. CDR3 region: CASSLQGAGKTQYF. The CDR3 DNA reads as TGTGCCAGCAGTTTACAGGGGGCGGGTAAGACCCAGTACTTC.

Remarks on this clonotype: A much larger clone differs by one base, so this may be a read error. The chain employs TRBV6-1 and TRBJ1-5; D gene unclear. CDR1 and CDR2 from the germline V gene are MNHNS and SASEGT. The CDR3 is made up of 12 amino acids. The CDR3 bases are TGTGCCAGCGGGAGAAGCGATCAGCCCCGGCATTTT. It translates to CASGRSDQPRHF.

As concerns this clonotype: Its ends do not fully match the called genes, so a read error is possible. The V and J genes are TRBV10-3 and TRBJ2-5; 7 positions agree with TRBD1. This CDR3 contains 14 residues. CDR1 is ENHRY and CDR2 is SYGVKD in the germline V gene. The CDR3 DNA reads as TGTGCCAGCAGTCCCGGACAGGTCCAGGAGACCCAGTACTTC. It encodes CASSPGQVQETQYF.

The genes are TRBV7-3 and TRBJ1-5; the D is unclear. The CDR3 contains 13 residues. V lost 0 bases, J lost 5 bases, and 5 bases lay in between. Germline assignment: CDR1 SGHTA and CDR2 FQGTGA. CDR3 in DNA: TGTGCCAGCAGCTTAACCCAAGATCAGCCCCAGCATTTT. Amino acid sequence: CASSLTQDQPQHF. Full variable domain (remainder filled in from reference TRBV7-3 and TRBJ1-5): GAGVSQTPSNKVTEKGKYVELRCDPISGHTALYWYRQSLGQGPEFLIYFQGTGAADDSGLPNDRFFAVRPEGSVSTLKIQRTERGDSAVYLCASSLTQDQPQHFGDGTRLSIL.

The chain carries TRBV15 and TRBJ1-3; D possibly corresponds to TRBD1 (6 bases). The ends were cut back, 3 bases at V and 4 bases at J, with 22 bases in the middle. The CDR3 length is 18 residues. Germline CDR1 is LNHNV and CDR2 is YYDKDF (reference sequence). This chain's CDR3 is CATSRTAWGADIGNTIYF. CDR3 coding DNA: TGTGCCACCAGCAGGACAGCTTGGGGGGCTGACATCGGAAACACCATATATTTT.

This clonotype was picked up a small number of times. As DNA, the CDR3 is TGTGCCAGCAGGTCCGGGACAGGGAAAACCTACGAGCAGTACTTC. This translates into CASRSGTGKTYEQYF. The chain combines TRBV10-3 with TRBJ2-7; TRBD1 matches at 9 bases. The ends lost 10 bases at V and 2 bases at J; junction bases unmatched: 12. The germline V gene encodes CDR1 ENHRY and CDR2 SYGVKD. The CDR3 has 15 residues.

On this clonotype: A much larger clone is a single base away; this may be a read error. The chain combines TRBV10-3 with TRBJ1-2; D ambiguous. Germline V gene lookup returns CDR1 ENHRY and CDR2 SYGVKD. CDR3 length: 13 amino acids. Between the trimmed V and J ends, which lost 3 bases and 4 bases, there was a span of 9 bases. The CDR3 DNA sequence: TGTGCCATCAGTGATTCCGCGGGCTATGGCTACACCTTC. Encoded protein: CAISDSAGYGYTF.